The source of this T cell receptor beta chain is a study of metastatic and nonmetastatic thyroid tumors. CDR1 is SGDLS, CDR2 YYNGEE, per germline. The CDR3 length is 14 residues. The germline V and J ends were trimmed by 3 bases and 4 bases, with 11 bases remaining between them. Authors' analysis steps: A papillary thyroid cancer distant-metastasis classifier was built from CDR3 differences across clinicopathological groups. TCRdb re-called the PCR reads with MiXCR. The V and J calls and clone size come from TCRdb's table, not from the authors' own analysis. The repertoire has more than 13,000 clones, 12% of them found once; the top ten carry more than 12%. This clone has at least ten counts. None of the patients had undergone any treatment ahead of thyroid surgery.

This receptor was taken from a female donor with papillary thyroid cancer or a benign thyroid nodule (not recorded which). Some clones in this sample may be carry-over from other donors' samples. The sample was blood. The chain combines TRBV9 with TRBJ2-1; D is perhaps TRBD1 (6 bases). In DNA, the CDR3 is TGTGCCAGCAGCGCAAGGGACATATACAATGAGCAGTTCTTC. Its translation: CASSARDIYNEQFF.